The 23 T cell receptor beta chains below come from one sample, sequenced in a study of PD-1 blockade in classical Hodgkin lymphoma. Sequencing was performed with immunoSEQ multiplex PCR; in TCRdb, only in-frame clones are kept and a portion is missing. Among some 45,000 clones listed, around 78% were seen once. Time point in this sample: cycle 4 day 1 (C4D1), after less than 7 weeks of nivolumab. Brentuximab vedotin exposure varied, and every patient relapsed after autologous stem cell transplantation. Here the sequenced sample was peripheral blood mononuclear cells (PBMCs), taken before the fourth cycle of nivolumab. These receptors originate from a human donor with classical Hodgkin lymphoma.

CDR3 coding DNA: TGTGCCACCAGCACAACGGGACTCCTCCGGGAGACCCAGTACTTC. Its protein product is CATSTTGLLRETQYF. This chain uses TRBV15 with TRBJ2-5, with D tentatively TRBD2 (6 bases). The CDR3 spans 15 residues. V was pared by 4 bases and J by 5 bases, with 17 bases between. The germline V gene has CDR1 LNHNV and CDR2 YYDKDF (reference sequence).

The V call is TRBV7-2, the J call TRBJ2-3, with 8 positions matching TRBD2. The CDR3 loop spans 13 amino acids. The V gene's germline CDR1 is SGHTA and CDR2 FQGNSA. V trimming: 11 bases; J trimming: 2 bases; junction bases outside the gene matches: 6. The CDR3 DNA is TGTGCCGGGGGTAGCGGGGCCACAGATACGCAGTATTTT. Translation: CAGGSGATDTQYF.

This clone has only a few counts. Compared with germline, one end of the junction differs, possibly owing to a read error. The chain is built from TRBV7-7 and TRBJ2-5, with D tentatively TRBD2 (7 bases). CDR1 is SSHAT and CDR2 is FNYEAQ in the germline V gene (reference sequence). The CDR3 is 16 amino acids. CDR3 nucleotide sequence: TGTGCTAGCAGCTTAGGGGGTTCCGGGGGGAAAGAGACCCAGTACTTC. The encoded protein is CASSLGGSGGKETQYF.

The J gene is TRBJ1-5, the V gene TRBV19; D perhaps matches TRBD1 (6 bases). Germline V lookup: CDR1 LNHDA, CDR2 SQIVND (reference sequence). V was clipped by 7 bases and J by 8 bases, with 18 bases between them. The CDR3 consists of 14 residues. The CDR3 sequence: CASTGGRGPEPQHF. CDR3 sequence (DNA): TGTGCCAGTACCGGGGGGCGGGGGCCGGAGCCCCAGCATTTT.

This chain joins TRBV18 and TRBJ1-3; no firm D call. Germline CDR1 KGHSH, CDR2 LQKENI. Trimming cost V 3 bases and J 0 bases, with 6 bases left between them. This CDR3 is built from 14 residues. The CDR3 sequence is CASSPQDSGNTIYF. The DNA for the CDR3 is TGTGCCAGCTCACCGCAGGACTCTGGAAACACCATATATTTT.

This chain uses TRBV30 with TRBJ2-5; 7 bases line up with TRBD2. The CDR3 contains 17 residues. The V gene's germline CDR1 is GTSNPN and CDR2 SVGIG (reference sequence). The V and J ends lost 0 bases and 4 bases, in that order; junction bases with no gene match: 14. The CDR3 is CAWSVMGTTSIVETQYF. In nucleotides, the CDR3 is TGTGCCTGGAGTGTAATGGGGACTACATCAATAGTAGAGACCCAGTACTTC. The full variable domain, completed using reference TRBV30 and TRBJ2-5, is SQTIHQWPATLVQPVGSPLSLECTVEGTSNPNLYWYRQAAGRGLQLLFYSVGIGQISSEVPQNLSASRPQDRQFILSSKKLLLSDSGFYLCAWSVMGTTSIVETQYFGPGTRLLVL.

About this clone: Other nucleotide sequences in the sample specify the same CDR3. The chain employs TRBV5-1 and TRBJ2-5; 9 bases are shared with TRBD1. Per the germline V gene, CDR1 is SGHRS and CDR2 is YFSETQ. The V segment lost 4 bases and the J segment 2 bases; nucleotides outside the gene matches: 3. The CDR3 covers 14 residues. This CDR3 is CASSRDRDQETQYF. CDR3 nucleotides: TGCGCCAGCAGCCGGGACAGGGATCAAGAGACCCAGTACTTC.

The J gene is TRBJ1-1, the V gene TRBV27; the D gene is possibly TRBD1 (5 bases). Trimming shortened V by 0 bases and J by 2 bases, and 7 bases separated the two germline ends. The V gene's germline CDR1 is MNHEY and CDR2 SMNVEV (reference sequence). This CDR3 has 14 amino acids. The CDR3 nucleotides read TGTGCCAGCAGTTTATCGTGGACAAACACTGAAGCTTTCTTT. Translated, it gives CASSLSWTNTEAFF.

This chain uses TRBV9 with TRBJ1-1, with D tentatively TRBD1 (6 bases). Germline loops: CDR1 SGDLS, CDR2 YYNGEE. This CDR3 region has 13 residues. The germline V and J ends were trimmed by 3 bases and 1 base, with 7 bases remaining between them. The CDR3 loop is CASSGTANTEAFF. DNA for the CDR3: TGTGCCAGCAGCGGGACAGCGAACACTGAAGCTTTCTTT.

The genes are TRBV19 and TRBJ1-2, with 7 nucleotides matching TRBD1. Germline CDR1 LNHDA, CDR2 SQIVND (reference sequence). Trimming cost V 6 bases and J 3 bases; bases outside gene matches: 7. This CDR3 spans 14 amino acids. CDR3 residues: CASSVRGRDYGYTF. The CDR3 DNA follows: TGTGCCAGTAGCGTAAGGGGGCGCGACTATGGCTACACCTTC.

The V call is TRBV28, the J call TRBJ1-1; D not resolved. The CDR3 sequence is 14 residues long. V lost 6 bases to trimming and J lost 1 base, with 12 bases between them. CDR1 and CDR2 from the germline V gene are MDHEN and SYDVKM. CDR3 sequence: CASSTAHRNTEAFF. DNA of the CDR3: TGTGCCAGCAGCACGGCACATCGGAACACTGAAGCTTTCTTT.

V usage is TRBV4-3 and J usage is TRBJ2-3, with TRBD1 as a possible D gene (5 bases). With 1 base removed from V and 2 bases from J, the gap between germline ends came to 10 bases. This CDR3 comprises 15 residues. CDR1 is LGHNA and CDR2 is YSLEER in the germline V gene. CDR3 sequence reads: CASSQGAGSTDTQYF. The CDR3 nucleotides read TGCGCCAGCAGCCAAGGGGCAGGGTCCACAGATACGCAGTATTTT.

V and J are TRBV29-1 and TRBJ2-7; D perhaps matches TRBD2 (5 bases). The CDR3 contains 13 residues. Germline V lookup: CDR1 SQVTM, CDR2 ANQGSEA. Deletions cut 4 bases from V and 1 base from J, with 11 bases between. This CDR3 is CSVARGRSYEQYF. As DNA, the CDR3 is TGCAGCGTTGCTCGGGGTAGATCCTACGAGCAGTACTTC.

The rearrangement joins TRBV5-5 to TRBJ1-2; TRBD1 matches at 7 bases. V lost 3 bases, J lost 4 bases, and 9 bases stayed unmatched. Germline V lookup: CDR1 SGHKS, CDR2 YYEKEE (reference sequence). The CDR3 has 15 amino acids. As DNA, the CDR3 is TGTGCCAGCAGCTACCAGGGGACAGCCTTCTATGGCTACACCTTC. Protein: CASSYQGTAFYGYTF.

The chain links TRBV7-3 to TRBJ2-3, with 10 bases identical to TRBD2. The germline V gene encodes CDR1 SGHTA and CDR2 FQGTGA. This CDR3 is built from 17 residues. Germline trimming cut 0 bases from V and 6 bases from J; bases unmatched to any gene: 9. For the CDR3, the DNA is TGTGCCAGCAGCTTAACGATTAGCGGGGGGCCGGGTGATACGCAGTATTTT. Protein: CASSLTISGGPGDTQYF.

The gene calls are TRBV6-1 and TRBJ2-2; unclear D gene. Trimming pared 6 bases from V and 2 bases from J, leaving 10 bases between. The CDR3 is 14 amino acids. In germline, CDR1 is MNHNS, CDR2 SASEGT. Here the CDR3 reads CASRGDGNTGELFF. The CDR3 coding sequence is TGTGCCAGCAGGGGTGACGGAAACACCGGGGAGCTGTTTTTT.

This clone was detected a few times. The V call is TRBV7-3, the J call TRBJ2-2; no clear D. The CDR3 is made up of 14 amino acids. V was cut by 2 bases and J by 1 base, with 5 bases left in between. The germline gives CDR1 SGHTA, CDR2 FQGTGA. CDR3 DNA: TGTGCCAGCAGCTTATCCCAGAACACCGGGGAGCTGTTTTTT. Translation gives CASSLSQNTGELFF.

This clone was counted only a few times. This rearrangement joins TRBV6-5 to TRBJ2-7, with unresolved D. Trimming shortened V by 0 bases and J by 1 base, and 7 bases separated the two germline ends. CDR3 length equals 14 residues. Germline lookup yields CDR1 MNHEY and CDR2 SVGAGI. DNA for the CDR3: TGTGCCAGCAGTTACTCCTACGAATCCTACGAGCAGTACTTC. Translated: CASSYSYESYEQYF.

This chain joins TRBV19 and TRBJ1-1; a possible D gene is TRBD1 (6 bases). V lost 5 bases to trimming and J lost 4 bases, with 14 bases between them. There are 14 residues in the CDR3. Germline V gene sequence: CDR1 LNHDA, CDR2 SQIVND (reference sequence). CDR3 amino acids: CASSPGQFPTEAFF. The CDR3 bases are TGTGCCAGTAGTCCCGGACAGTTTCCCACTGAAGCTTTCTTT. Full variable domain (rest looked up from reference TRBV19 and TRBJ1-1): DGGITQSPKYLFRKEGQNVTLSCEQNLNHDAMYWYRQDPGQGLRLIYYSQIVNDFQKGDIAEGYSVSREKKESFPLTVTSAQKNPTAFYLCASSPGQFPTEAFFGQGTRLTVV.

The V gene is TRBV30, the J gene TRBJ2-3; 9 bases are shared with TRBD1. V dropped 8 bases and J dropped 5; count of bases not matched to a gene: 8. This CDR3 region has 13 residues. CDR1 and CDR2 from the germline V gene are GTSNPN and SVGIG (reference sequence). The chain's CDR3 is CARRQGGGDTQYF. The CDR3 DNA reads TGTGCCCGGCGACAGGGGGGGGGAGATACGCAGTATTTT.

The rearrangement joins TRBV6-6 to TRBJ2-1, with 12 bases matching TRBD1. Trimming at V came to 10 bases and at J to 8 bases, leaving 12 bases not matched to a gene. The germline gives CDR1 MNHNY, CDR2 SVGAGI (reference sequence). The CDR3 loop spans 15 amino acids. The CDR3 region has the DNA TGTGCCACCGTCGCCGGGACAGGGGGCTTCGATGAGCAGTTCTTC. It codes for CATVAGTGGFDEQFF.

This clone was seen more than once but under ten times. This chain joins TRBV5-1 and TRBJ1-2; D unresolved. The CDR3 is 15 amino acids. V was clipped by 4 bases and J by 0 bases, with 13 bases between them. Looked up from germline, CDR1 is SGHRS and CDR2 is YFSETQ. The CDR3 sequence: CASSHRSGANYGYTF. In nucleotides, the CDR3 is TGCGCCAGCAGCCACCGTAGCGGAGCTAACTATGGCTACACCTTC.

The chain couples TRBV5-6 to TRBJ1-2; D might be TRBD1 (5 bases). CDR3 size: 14 residues. V was cut by 4 bases and J by 6 bases, with 16 bases left in between. The germline CDR1 and CDR2 sequences are SGHDT and YYEEEE. The CDR3 DNA reads TGTGCCAGCAGCCCCACTGGAGGGACGGATGGCTACACCTTC. Its protein is CASSPTGGTDGYTF. The whole variable domain, filled in from reference TRBV5-6 and TRBJ1-2, reads DAGVTQSPTHLIKTRGQQVTLRCSPKSGHDTVSWYQQALGQGPQFIFQYYEEEERQRGNFPDRFSGHQFPNYSSELNVNALLLGDSALYLCASSPTGGTDGYTFGSGTRLTVV.